This T cell receptor (beta chain) originates from a study of cytomegalovirus exposure and HLA in healthy donors. For the study at large: The same platform as the roughly 700 first-cohort repertoires was used for the 100 to 150 validation repertoires, a later analysis reported. Study-wide results and limits: Rarity marked most TCR sequences, yet some public TCRs occurred in many donors. In vitro assays verified that three CMV-associated chains recognized CMV antigens specifically. Investigators reported approximately 170 TCR beta chains as tied to cytomegalovirus.

The CDR3 runs to 12 residues. The ends were cut back, 0 bases at V and 5 bases at J, with 3 bases in the middle. Germline assignment: CDR1 SGHDT and CDR2 YYEEEE. Only in-frame clones appear in the TCRdb table, and some are missing; sequencing was by immunoSEQ multiplex PCR. The table records approximately 160,000 clones, 86% of them present only once. Comments on this clone: The target antigen is unknown.

Material: PBMCs. The chain employs TRBV5-6 and TRBJ2-1; D is unclear. The clonotype originates from a woman aged 25 to 39 in good health and CMV-seronegative. The CDR3 is CASSLVNNEQFF. The CDR3 DNA is TGTGCCAGCAGCTTGGTTAACAATGAGCAGTTCTTC.